The sequence of this T cell receptor (beta chain) was determined in a study of read filtering for tumor transcriptome and immune sequencing (dated by TCRdb to the early 2020s). About the full investigation: The cohort had 17 male and 15 or so female patients with a mean age of roughly 64 years, ranging from roughly 45 to 85. By revised international staging, 8 or 9 patients were R-ISS I, approximately 15 were R-ISS II and over five were R-ISS III. Whole-transcriptome libraries were prepared with the TruSeq RNA Access Library Prep Kit after DNase treatment. Per sample, about 4.05 to 10.27 million TCR-region mapped reads were obtained with IR-seq, compared with only roughly 85 to 1273 with RNA-seq. The study compared TCR repertoires from targeted immune repertoire sequencing and bulk whole-transcriptome sequencing run on the same bone marrow samples. One of the main goals was to work out a read-filtering strategy for immune repertoire data, in particular whether clonotypes backed by only a single read should be removed. What the work shows at the level of the full study, not this receptor alone: In IR-seq, 80% to 85% of clonotypes but approximately 3.7% of total reads were represented by single-read clonotypes, whereas in RNA-seq, 65% to 75% of clonotypes and around 40% of reads were represented by single-read clonotypes. Clonotypes were captured by IR-seq at much higher depth and more reliably than by RNA-seq, and smaller IR-seq throughput was sufficient for identification of most shared clonotypes. The sorted CD138-negative fraction was not purified T cells but a mixed bone marrow immune population. When single-read clonotypes were removed, the proportions of shared clonotypes in IR-seq and RNA-seq correlated more strongly.

The Immunoverse kit was used to build TCR libraries from 400 to 500 ng RNA, with molecular barcoded adaptors covering alpha/delta and beta/gamma chains. TCR library preparation was performed with the same RNA that was used for transcriptome sequencing. TCR libraries were sequenced on an Illumina HiSeq 4000 with 2 x 150 cycles. Per the source publication's procedure: MiXCR aligned TCR reads to human V, D, J and C references and assembled the aligned reads into CDR3 clonotypes, with quality filtering and error correction included. The tcR package in R was used to analyze clonotype counts and gene usage diversity. For inspection of raw mapping reads, RNA-seq reads were mapped by STAR aligner version 2.5.3a onto GRCh37 of the human genome. To test the effect of sequencing depth on detected clonotypes, IR-seq fastq files were randomly downsampled using Seqtk 1.3. The public sequencing data were trimmed at Q25 with fastp and processed into clonotypes with MiXCR by TCRdb, which kept only in-frame beta chains. When rows share a CDR3 protein, they turn into one entry using the most common DNA and genes. The authors' filters were not applied to this entry. For this sample there are around 130,000 distinct CDR3 sequences; over 10% appear just once. Around 8.3% of the sample is held by the ten biggest clonotypes.

The CDR3, from cysteine to phenylalanine, totals 16 residues. Just the 48-base CDR3 DNA is kept, in frame starting at base 1. Via the germline V gene, CDR1 is SGHAT and CDR2 FQNNGV. The junction shows trimming of 6 bases on V and 6 bases on J, and the gene matches do not reach 6 bases of it. This clonotype was recorded at least ten times. Its cognate antigen has yet to be identified. Within one base of it there is no much larger clone, and no base qualities were kept. Each patient had bone marrow sampled at the time of active disease. Ficoll-Hypaque density gradient centrifugation was used to isolate bone marrow mononuclear cells. To remove myeloma plasma cells, the cells were labeled with CD138 magnetic microbeads on a MACS separator, and CD138-negative cells were then collected by negative selection. Flow cytometry on an Attune NxT with CD138 antibodies was used to check the purity of the isolated cells. Total RNA was extracted using TRIzol reagent and was quantified on a NanoDrop spectrophotometer. Paired RNA-seq and IR-seq were performed on the CD138-negative bone marrow sample of each patient.

Sequenced input: a population of CD138-negative cells sorted from bone marrow. The sample's cell subset or site label is to be understood as: bone marrow mononuclear cells depleted of CD138+ plasma/myeloma cells by negative magnetic selection. In this chain, TRBV11-2 is recombined with TRBJ2-1, with 15 bases in between that match TRBD2. The TCR comes from a donor at least 40 years old with multiple myeloma. The nucleotides read TGTGCCAGCAGGCCTCCGGGACTAGCGGGGGGCAATGAGCAGTTCTTC. It translates to CASRPPGLAGGNEQFF.